These T cell receptor beta chains were read from a single sample in a study of identical twins. TCRdb reprocessed the 5' RACE reads with MiXCR, giving one entry per CDR3 protein. This table holds some 710,000 distinct CDR3 sequences, 6.1% found once. Sequencing used naive T cells sorted from blood. Receptor source: a man aged 18 to 29 in good health. Both conserved end residues are part of each CDR3. D genes are given only for firm matches. Where a row states a size, it is once, few, many or the class of an expanded clone; other rows omit it.

>TRBJ2-1|few|-|TRBV7-6|17
CASSLERSGDGYNEQFF
TGTGCCAGCAGCTTAGAAAGGTCCGGGGACGGCTACAATGAGCAGTTCTTC
>TRBJ2-3|few|-|TRBV5-1|15
CASSVQGNVADTQYF
TGCGCCAGCAGCGTACAGGGAAACGTCGCAGATACGCAGTATTTT
>TRBJ1-4|many|TRBD1|TRBV29-1|15
CSVTGTGSGNEKLFF
TGCAGCGTCACCGGGACAGGTTCCGGTAATGAAAAACTGTTTTTT
>TRBJ2-1|many|TRBD1|TRBV25-1|16
CASRSIGTGAYNEQFF
TGTGCCAGCAGGTCAATCGGGACAGGGGCCTACAATGAGCAGTTCTTC
>TRBJ2-1|few|-|TRBV5-1|13
CASSYTGNDEQFF
TGCGCCAGCAGCTATACAGGTAACGATGAGCAGTTCTTC
>TRBJ2-5|few|-|TRBV7-7|16
CASSLGVRTNQETQYF
TGTGCCAGCAGCTTAGGGGTCAGAACCAACCAAGAGACCCAGTACTTC
>TRBJ2-3|many|-|TRBV20-1|16
CSARDQEATERGTQYF
TGCAGTGCTAGAGATCAAGAGGCAACCGAAAGGGGAACGCAGTATTTT
>TRBJ2-3|many|TRBD1|TRBV13|17
CASSKVAGTGAADTQYF
TGTGCCAGCAGCAAAGTAGCGGGGACAGGGGCCGCAGATACGCAGTATTTT
>TRBJ2-7|many|TRBD1|TRBV5-1|14
CASSRDRGIYEQYF
TGCGCCAGCAGCCGGGACAGGGGAATTTACGAGCAGTACTTC
>TRBJ2-3|many|-|TRBV20-1|14
CSVTPGLAPLEQYF
TGCAGTGTCACTCCGGGACTTGCCCCTCTTGAGCAGTATTTT
>TRBJ2-5|-|-|TRBV5-1|16
CASSSQIGLYGETQYF
TGCGCCAGCAGCTCTCAAATAGGCCTATACGGGGAGACCCAGTACTTC